This T cell receptor beta chain was obtained from a study of cytomegalovirus exposure and HLA in healthy donors. Overall study results and limits: TCR sequences were mostly rare, though some public TCRs occurred in many donors. First-cohort TCR clusters were later found to tend to co-occur in the 130 or so validation repertoires. Among TCR beta chains, those listed as cytomegalovirus-associated numbered about 150.

Profiling relied on immunoSEQ multiplex PCR, and the TCRdb table lists in-frame clones only, not all of them. Here the sample spans roughly 150,000 clones, approximately 96% being singletons. The germline V gene encodes CDR1 MNHNY and CDR2 SVGAGI (reference sequence). The V and J ends lost 9 bases and 3 bases respectively, with 14 bases between them. The length of the CDR3 is 13 residues. Notes on this clone: Its antigen is not known.

Donors came from a validation cohort of over a hundred subjects, distinct from the first 666-subject cohort. What was sequenced was PBMCs. The gene calls are TRBV6-6 and TRBJ1-2; TRBD1 might be the D (6 bases). The clonotype was recovered from a woman aged 18-35 years in good health and CMV-seronegative. In DNA form, the CDR3 reads TGTGCCAGTTATCAGGGGTTGGACTATGGCTACACCTTC. This codes for CASYQGLDYGYTF.